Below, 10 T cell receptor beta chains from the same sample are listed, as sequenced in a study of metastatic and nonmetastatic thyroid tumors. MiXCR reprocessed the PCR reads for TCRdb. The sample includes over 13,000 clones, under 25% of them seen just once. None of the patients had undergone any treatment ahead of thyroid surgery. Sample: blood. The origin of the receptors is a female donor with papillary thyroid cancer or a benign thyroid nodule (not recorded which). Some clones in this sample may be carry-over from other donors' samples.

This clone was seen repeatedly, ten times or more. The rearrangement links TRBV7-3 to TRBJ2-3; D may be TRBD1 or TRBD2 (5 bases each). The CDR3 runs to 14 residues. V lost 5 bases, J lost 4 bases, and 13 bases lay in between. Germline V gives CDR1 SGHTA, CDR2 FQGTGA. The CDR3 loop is CASSPLRDPDTQYF. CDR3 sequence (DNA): TGTGCCAGCAGCCCGTTAAGGGACCCAGATACGCAGTATTTT. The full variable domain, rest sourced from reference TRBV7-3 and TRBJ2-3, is GAGVSQTPSNKVTEKGKYVELRCDPISGHTALYWYRQSLGQGPEFLIYFQGTGAADDSGLPNDRFFAVRPEGSVSTLKIQRTERGDSAVYLCASSPLRDPDTQYFGPGTRLTVL.

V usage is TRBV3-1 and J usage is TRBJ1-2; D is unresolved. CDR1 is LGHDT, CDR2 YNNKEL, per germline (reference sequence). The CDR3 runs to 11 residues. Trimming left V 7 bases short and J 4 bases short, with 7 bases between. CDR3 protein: CASKGAYGYTF. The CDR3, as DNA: TGTGCCAGCAAGGGAGCCTATGGCTACACCTTC.

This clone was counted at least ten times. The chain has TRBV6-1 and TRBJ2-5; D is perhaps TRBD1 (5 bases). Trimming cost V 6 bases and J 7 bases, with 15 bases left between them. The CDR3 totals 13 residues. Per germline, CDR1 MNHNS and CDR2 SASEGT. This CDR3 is CASRAGWAGTQYF. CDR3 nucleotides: TGTGCCAGCAGGGCAGGGTGGGCAGGGACCCAGTACTTC.

This CDR3 is CASSFGGLSYEQYF. The CDR3, as DNA: TGCGCCAGCAGTTTCGGCGGGCTTTCCTACGAGCAGTACTTC. This chain joins TRBV5-1 and TRBJ2-7; weak D call: TRBD2 (5 bases). Trimming pared 5 bases from V and 1 base from J, leaving 13 bases between. Looked up from germline, CDR1 is SGHRS and CDR2 is YFSETQ. CDR3 length: 14 residues.

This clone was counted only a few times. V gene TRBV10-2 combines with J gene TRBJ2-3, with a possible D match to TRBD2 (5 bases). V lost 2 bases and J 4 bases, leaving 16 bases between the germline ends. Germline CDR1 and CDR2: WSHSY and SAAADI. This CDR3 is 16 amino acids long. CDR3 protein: CASSEGLASAADTQYF. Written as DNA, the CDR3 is TGCGCCAGCAGTGAGGGGCTAGCTTCAGCAGCAGATACGCAGTATTTT.

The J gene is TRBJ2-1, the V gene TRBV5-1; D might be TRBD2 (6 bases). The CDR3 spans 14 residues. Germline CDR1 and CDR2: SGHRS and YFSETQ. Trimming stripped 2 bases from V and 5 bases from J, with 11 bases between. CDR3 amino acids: CASSFPRTNNEQFF. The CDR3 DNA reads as TGCGCCAGCAGCTTTCCCCGGACTAACAATGAGCAGTTCTTC.

CDR3 in DNA: TGTGCCATCAGGGGAAACTATGGCTACACCTTC. Its protein product is CAIRGNYGYTF. J is TRBJ1-2 and V is TRBV6-2 or TRBV6-3; tentative D call: TRBD1 (6 bases). Trimming cost V 10 bases and J 2 bases, with 8 bases left between them. The CDR3 is made up of 11 amino acids. The V gene's germline CDR1 is MNHEY and CDR2 SVGEGT.

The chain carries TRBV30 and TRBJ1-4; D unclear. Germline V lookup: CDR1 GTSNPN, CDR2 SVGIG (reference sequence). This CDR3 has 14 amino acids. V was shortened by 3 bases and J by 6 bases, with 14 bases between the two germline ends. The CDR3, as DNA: TGTGCCTGGAGGAAGGGATATGGCGATGAAAAACTGTTTTTT. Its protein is CAWRKGYGDEKLFF. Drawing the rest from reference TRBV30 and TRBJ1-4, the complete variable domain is SQTIHQWPATLVQPVGSPLSLECTVEGTSNPNLYWYRQAAGRGLQLLFYSVGIGQISSEVPQNLSASRPQDRQFILSSKKLLLSDSGFYLCAWRKGYGDEKLFFGSGTQLSVL.

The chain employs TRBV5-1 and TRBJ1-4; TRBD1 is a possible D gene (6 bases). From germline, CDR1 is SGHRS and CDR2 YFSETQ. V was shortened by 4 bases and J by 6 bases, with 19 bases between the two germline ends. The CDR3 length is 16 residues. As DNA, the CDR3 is TGCGCCAGCAGCGAACCGCTGAGGGGGAAGGATGAAAAACTGTTTTTT. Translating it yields CASSEPLRGKDEKLFF.

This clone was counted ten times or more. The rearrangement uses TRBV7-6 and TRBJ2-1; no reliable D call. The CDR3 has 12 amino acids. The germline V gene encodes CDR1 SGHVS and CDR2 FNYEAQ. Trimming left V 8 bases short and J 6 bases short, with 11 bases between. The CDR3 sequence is CASEDSSNEQFF. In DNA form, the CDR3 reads TGTGCCAGCGAGGATTCTAGCAATGAGCAGTTCTTC. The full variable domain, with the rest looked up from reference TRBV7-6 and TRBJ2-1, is GAGVSQSPRYKVTKRGQDVALRCDPISGHVSLYWYRQALGQGPEFLTYFNYEAQQDKSGLPNDRFSAERPEGSISTLTIQRTEQRDSAMYRCASEDSSNEQFFGPGTRLTVL.